This TCR beta chain originates from a study of technical replicates of blood from a few donors. TCRdb keeps only in-frame clones here, not all; method: immunoSEQ multiplex PCR. The table includes around 54,000 clones, around 96% detected once. The CDR3 extends over 18 amino acids. V lost 0 bases to trimming and J lost 1 base; unmatched junction nucleotides: 8. Germline V gene lookup returns CDR1 SGDLS and CDR2 YYNGEE. The chain joins TRBV9 to TRBJ2-3, with 10 positions matching TRBD2. The sequence was collected from a human donor in good health. The specimen sequenced was T cells isolated from PBMCs. The chain's CDR3 is CASSVEAGGPGGTDTQYF. For the CDR3, the DNA is TGTGCCAGCAGCGTAGAAGCGGGAGGGCCGGGGGGCACAGATACGCAGTATTTT.